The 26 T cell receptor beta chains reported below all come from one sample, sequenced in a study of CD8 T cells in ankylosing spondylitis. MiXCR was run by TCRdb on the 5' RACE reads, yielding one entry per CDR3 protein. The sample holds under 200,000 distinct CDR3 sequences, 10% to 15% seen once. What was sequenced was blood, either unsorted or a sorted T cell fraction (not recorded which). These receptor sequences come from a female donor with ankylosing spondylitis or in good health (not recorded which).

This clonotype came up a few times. This chain's CDR3 is CASSGVGAFKNIQYF. The CDR3 DNA reads TGTGCCAGCAGCGGGGTCGGCGCCTTCAAAAACATTCAGTACTTC. The V and J genes are TRBV7-9 and TRBJ2-4; D unclear. Trimming shortened V by 5 bases and J by 3 bases, and 14 bases separated the two germline ends. The germline CDR1 and CDR2 sequences are SEHNR and FQNEAQ (reference sequence). The CDR3 is 15 amino acids. Full variable domain (remainder filled in from reference TRBV7-9 and TRBJ2-4): DTGVSQNPRHKITKRGQNVTFRCDPISEHNRLYWYRQTLGQGPEFLTYFQNEAQLEKSRLLSDRFSAERPKGSFSTLEIQRTEQGDSAMYLCASSGVGAFKNIQYFGAGTRLSVL.

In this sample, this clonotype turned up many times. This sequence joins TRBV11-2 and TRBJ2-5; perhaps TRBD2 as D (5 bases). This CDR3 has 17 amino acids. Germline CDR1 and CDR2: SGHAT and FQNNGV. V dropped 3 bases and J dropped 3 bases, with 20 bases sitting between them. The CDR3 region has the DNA TGTGCCAGCAGCTTTAACAGTGTGGGAGTGATGAAAGAGACCCAGTACTTC. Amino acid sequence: CASSFNSVGVMKETQYF. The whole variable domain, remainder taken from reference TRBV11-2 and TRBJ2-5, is EAGVAQSPRYKIIEKRQSVAFWCNPISGHATLYWYQQILGQGPKLLIQFQNNGVVDDSQLPKDRFSAERLKGVDSTLKIQPAKLEDSAVYLCASSFNSVGVMKETQYFGPGTRLLVL.

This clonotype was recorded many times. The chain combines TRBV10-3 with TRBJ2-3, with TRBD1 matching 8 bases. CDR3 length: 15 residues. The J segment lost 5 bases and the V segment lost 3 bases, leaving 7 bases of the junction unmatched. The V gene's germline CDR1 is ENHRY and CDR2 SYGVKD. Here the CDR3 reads CAISDLDREKDTQYF. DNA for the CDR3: TGTGCCATCAGTGATCTGGACAGGGAGAAAGATACGCAGTATTTT.

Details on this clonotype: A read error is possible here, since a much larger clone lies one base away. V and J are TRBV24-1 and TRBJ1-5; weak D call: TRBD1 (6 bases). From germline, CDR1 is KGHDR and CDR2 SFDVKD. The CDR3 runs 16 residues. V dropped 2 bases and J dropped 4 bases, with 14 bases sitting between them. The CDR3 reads CATSDSPGVGNQPQHF. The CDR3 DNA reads TGTGCCACCAGTGATTCCCCAGGGGTAGGAAATCAGCCCCAGCATTTT.

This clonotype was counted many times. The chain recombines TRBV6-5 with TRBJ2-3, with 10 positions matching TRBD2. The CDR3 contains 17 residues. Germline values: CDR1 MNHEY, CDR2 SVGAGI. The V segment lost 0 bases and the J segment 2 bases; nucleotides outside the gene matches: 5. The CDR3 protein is CASSYSTSGIPTDTQYF. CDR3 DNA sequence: TGTGCCAGCAGTTACTCCACTAGCGGGATTCCCACAGATACGCAGTATTTT.

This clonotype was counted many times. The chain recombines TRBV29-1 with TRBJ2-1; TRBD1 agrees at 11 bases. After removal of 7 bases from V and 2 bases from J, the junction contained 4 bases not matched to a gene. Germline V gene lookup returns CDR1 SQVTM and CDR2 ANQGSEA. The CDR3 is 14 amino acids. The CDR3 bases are TGCAGCGCCATGGGACAGGGGGCCTACAATGAGCAGTTCTTC. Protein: CSAMGQGAYNEQFF.

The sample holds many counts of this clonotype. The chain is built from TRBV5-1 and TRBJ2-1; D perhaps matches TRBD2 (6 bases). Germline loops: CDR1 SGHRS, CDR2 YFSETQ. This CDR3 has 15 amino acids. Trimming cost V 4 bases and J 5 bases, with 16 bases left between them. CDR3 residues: CASSPRASVHNEQFF. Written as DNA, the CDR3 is TGCGCCAGCAGCCCACGGGCTAGCGTCCACAATGAGCAGTTCTTC. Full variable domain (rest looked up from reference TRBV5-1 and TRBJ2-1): KAGVTQTPRYLIKTRGQQVTLSCSPISGHRSVSWYQQTPGQGLQFLFEYFSETQRNKGNFPGRFSGRQFSNSRSEMNVSTLELGDSALYLCASSPRASVHNEQFFGPGTRLTVL.

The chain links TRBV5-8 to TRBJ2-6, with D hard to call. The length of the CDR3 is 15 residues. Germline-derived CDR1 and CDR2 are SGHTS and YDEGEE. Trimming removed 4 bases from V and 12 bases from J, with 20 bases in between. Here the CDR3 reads CASSLSPQRIGVLTF. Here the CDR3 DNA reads TGTGCCAGCAGCCTATCACCCCAGAGGATAGGCGTCCTGACTTTC.

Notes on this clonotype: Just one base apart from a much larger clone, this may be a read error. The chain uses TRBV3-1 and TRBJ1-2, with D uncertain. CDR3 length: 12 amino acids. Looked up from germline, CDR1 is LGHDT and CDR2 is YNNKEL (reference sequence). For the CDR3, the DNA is TGTACCAGCAGCCAAGGTGGCTGGGGCTACACCTTC. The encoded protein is CTSSQGGWGYTF.

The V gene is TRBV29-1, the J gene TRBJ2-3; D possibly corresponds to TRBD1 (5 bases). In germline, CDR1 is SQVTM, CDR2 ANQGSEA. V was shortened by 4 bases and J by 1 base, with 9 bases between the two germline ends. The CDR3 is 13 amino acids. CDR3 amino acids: CSVARAGTDTQYF. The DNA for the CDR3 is TGCAGCGTTGCCAGGGCCGGCACAGATACGCAGTATTTT.

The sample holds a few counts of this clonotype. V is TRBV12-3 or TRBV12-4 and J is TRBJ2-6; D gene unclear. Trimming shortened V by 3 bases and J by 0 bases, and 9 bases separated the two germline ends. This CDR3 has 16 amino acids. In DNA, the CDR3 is TGTGCCAGCAGTTTCCTCGTCCCCTCTGGGGCCAACGTCCTGACTTTC. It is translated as CASSFLVPSGANVLTF.

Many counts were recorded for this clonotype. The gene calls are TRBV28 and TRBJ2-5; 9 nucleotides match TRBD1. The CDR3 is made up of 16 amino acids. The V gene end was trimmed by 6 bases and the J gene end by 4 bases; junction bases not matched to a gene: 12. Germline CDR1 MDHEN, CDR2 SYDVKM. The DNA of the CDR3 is TGTGCCAGCAGGCATGCGGACAGGGGATCTCGAGAGACCCAGTACTTC. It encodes CASRHADRGSRETQYF.

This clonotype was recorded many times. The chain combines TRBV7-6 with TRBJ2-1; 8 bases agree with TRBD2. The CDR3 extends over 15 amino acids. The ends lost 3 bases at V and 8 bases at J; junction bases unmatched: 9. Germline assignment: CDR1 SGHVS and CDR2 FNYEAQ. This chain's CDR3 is CASSFSTGGIYEQFF. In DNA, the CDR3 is TGTGCCAGCAGCTTTTCGACGGGAGGGATTTATGAGCAGTTCTTC.

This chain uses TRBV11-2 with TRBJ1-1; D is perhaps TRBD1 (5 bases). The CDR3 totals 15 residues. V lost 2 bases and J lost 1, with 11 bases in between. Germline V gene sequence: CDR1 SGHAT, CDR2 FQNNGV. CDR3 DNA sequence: TGTGCCAGCAGCTTATCCGATGGGGGGAACACTGAAGCTTTCTTT. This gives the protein CASSLSDGGNTEAFF.

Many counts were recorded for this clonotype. Here the CDR3 DNA reads TGTGCCAGCAGCTTATACAATGCCATGAAGACAGGGGGCTCTAACTATGGCTACACCTTC. Amino acids: CASSLYNAMKTGGSNYGYTF. The gene calls are TRBV7-6 and TRBJ1-2, with 10 positions matching TRBD1. Looked up from germline, CDR1 is SGHVS and CDR2 is FNYEAQ. With 2 bases clipped from V and 0 bases from J, the junction kept 15 bases outside the gene matches. This CDR3 is 20 amino acids long.

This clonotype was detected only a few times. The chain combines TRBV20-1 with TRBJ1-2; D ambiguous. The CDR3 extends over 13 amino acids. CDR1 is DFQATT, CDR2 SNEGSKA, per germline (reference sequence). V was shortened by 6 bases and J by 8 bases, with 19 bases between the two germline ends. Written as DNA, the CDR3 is TGCAGTGCGCCCCAACCGTATCTGGAAGGCTACACCTTC. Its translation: CSAPQPYLEGYTF.

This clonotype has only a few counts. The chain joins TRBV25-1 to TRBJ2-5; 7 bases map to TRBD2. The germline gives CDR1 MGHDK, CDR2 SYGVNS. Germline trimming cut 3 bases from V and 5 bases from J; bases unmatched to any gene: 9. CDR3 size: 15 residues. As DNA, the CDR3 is TGTGCCAGCAGTGATCCGGGAGGATCGGAGGAGACCCAGTACTTC. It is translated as CASSDPGGSEETQYF.

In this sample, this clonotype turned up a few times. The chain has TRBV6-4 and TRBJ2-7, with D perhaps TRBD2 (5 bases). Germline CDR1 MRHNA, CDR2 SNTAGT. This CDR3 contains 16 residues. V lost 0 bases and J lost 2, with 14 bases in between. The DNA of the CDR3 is TGTGCCAGCAGTGACTCGTGGCGGGTTAAAACCTACGAGCAGTACTTC. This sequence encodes CASSDSWRVKTYEQYF.

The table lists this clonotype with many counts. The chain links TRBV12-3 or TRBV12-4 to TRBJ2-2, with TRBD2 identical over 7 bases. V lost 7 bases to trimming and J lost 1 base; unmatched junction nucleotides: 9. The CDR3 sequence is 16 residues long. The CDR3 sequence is CASTLLGGGNTGELFF. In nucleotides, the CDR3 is TGTGCCAGCACCCTTCTTGGGGGGGGGAACACCGGGGAGCTGTTTTTT.

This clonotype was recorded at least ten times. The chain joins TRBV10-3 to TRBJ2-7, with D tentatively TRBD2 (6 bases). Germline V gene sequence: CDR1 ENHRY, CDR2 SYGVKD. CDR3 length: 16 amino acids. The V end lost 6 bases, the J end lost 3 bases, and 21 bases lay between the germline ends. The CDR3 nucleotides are TGTGCCATCAGCTACGCCTCCGCGGGGCAAAACTACGAGCAGTACTTC. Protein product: CAISYASAGQNYEQYF.

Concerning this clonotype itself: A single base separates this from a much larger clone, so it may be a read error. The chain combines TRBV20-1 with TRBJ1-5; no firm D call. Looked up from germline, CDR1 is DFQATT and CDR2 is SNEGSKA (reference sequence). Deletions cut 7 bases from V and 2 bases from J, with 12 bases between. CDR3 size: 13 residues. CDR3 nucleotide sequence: TGCAGTGTCGAGACAAGGGGCAATCAGCCCCAGCATTTT. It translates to CSVETRGNQPQHF.

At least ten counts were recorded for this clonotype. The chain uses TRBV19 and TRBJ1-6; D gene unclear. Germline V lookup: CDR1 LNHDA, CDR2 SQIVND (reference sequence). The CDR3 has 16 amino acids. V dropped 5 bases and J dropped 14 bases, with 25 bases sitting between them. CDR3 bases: TGTGCCAGTAGTGGGCGACGGACTGGGGTATTCATATCCCTCCACTTT. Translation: CASSGRRTGVFISLHF.

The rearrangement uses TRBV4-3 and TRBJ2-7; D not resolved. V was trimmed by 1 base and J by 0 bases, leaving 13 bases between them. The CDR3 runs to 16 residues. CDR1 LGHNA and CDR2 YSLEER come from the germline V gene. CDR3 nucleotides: TGCGCCAGCAGCCAAGGGACCGGGCTAAGCTCCTACGAGCAGTACTTC. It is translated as CASSQGTGLSSYEQYF.

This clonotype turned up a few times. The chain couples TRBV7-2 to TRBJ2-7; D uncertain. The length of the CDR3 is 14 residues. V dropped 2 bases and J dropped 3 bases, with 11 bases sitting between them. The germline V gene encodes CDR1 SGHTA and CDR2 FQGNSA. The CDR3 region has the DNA TGTGCCAGCAGCTTATTCGGCAGGAACTACGAGCAGTACTTC. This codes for CASSLFGRNYEQYF.

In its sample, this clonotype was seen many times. CDR3 sequence reads: CSAQPQRGKEQYF. The DNA for the CDR3 is TGCAGTGCGCAGCCCCAGAGAGGGAAGGAGCAGTACTTC. This chain links TRBV20-1 with TRBJ2-7; D might be TRBD2 (5 bases). Germline values: CDR1 DFQATT, CDR2 SNEGSKA (reference sequence). V was pared by 6 bases and J by 7 bases, with 19 bases between. The CDR3 sequence is 13 residues long.

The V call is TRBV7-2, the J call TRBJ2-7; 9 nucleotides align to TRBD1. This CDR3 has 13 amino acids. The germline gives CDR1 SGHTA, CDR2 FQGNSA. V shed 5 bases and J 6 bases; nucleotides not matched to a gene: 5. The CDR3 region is CASSDRGGGEQYF. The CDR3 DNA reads TGTGCCAGCAGCGACAGGGGGGGCGGCGAGCAGTACTTC.